Presented here are 9 T cell receptor beta chains from one specimen sequenced in a study of cytomegalovirus exposure and HLA in healthy donors (dated by TCRdb to the late 2010s). The method was the immunoSEQ multiplex PCR assay. TCRdb holds this immuneACCESS table with in-frame rearrangements only. Some clones are missing; in checked studies, unresolved V genes explain under half, and the rest has no known cause. The sample includes about 110,000 clones, with about 88% observed a single time. Together, the top ten hold about 2% of the sample. The sample was PBMCs. These receptors came from a woman younger than 30 in good health and CMV-seronegative.

Only one count was recorded for this clone. V is TRBV7-9 and J is TRBJ2-7; possibly TRBD2 for D (7 bases). Germline V gene lookup returns CDR1 SEHNR and CDR2 FQNEAQ (reference sequence). CDR3 length equals 12 residues. The germline V and J ends were trimmed by 5 bases and 7 bases, with 12 bases remaining between them. CDR3: CASSRGAEEQYF. Written as DNA, the CDR3 is TGTGCCAGCAGCCGGGGGGCGGAGGAGCAGTACTTC.

This clone has more than one count but fewer than ten. CDR3 in DNA: TGTGCCGTCCGGGACAGGGGAGAGGATACGCAGTATTTT. Translating it yields CAVRDRGEDTQYF. The genes are TRBV6-1 and TRBJ2-3; 10 positions agree with TRBD1. Germline V CDR1 and CDR2: MNHNS, SASEGT. The V and J ends lost 11 bases and 6 bases, in that order; junction bases with no gene match: 8. This CDR3 spans 13 amino acids.

The V call is TRBV6-5, the J call TRBJ1-2, with 10 bases identical to TRBD1. CDR1 and CDR2 (germline): MNHEY, SVGAGI. The CDR3 has 15 amino acids. V gave up 5 bases and J gave up 5 bases; unmatched junction bases: 8. This chain's CDR3 is CASSLRTGGRYGYTF. The CDR3 region has the DNA TGTGCCAGCAGTCTCCGGACAGGGGGACGATATGGCTACACCTTC.

The chain is built from TRBV27 and TRBJ2-1; D remains ambiguous. V was cut by 3 bases and J by 5 bases, with 5 bases left in between. In germline, CDR1 is MNHEY, CDR2 SMNVEV (reference sequence). The CDR3 runs 12 residues. The CDR3 loop is CASSFLNNEQFF. The DNA of the CDR3 is TGTGCCAGCAGTTTTCTTAACAATGAGCAGTTCTTC.

The gene calls are TRBV12-2 and TRBJ1-6; TRBD1, the D gene given by the table, was not confirmed from the DNA. TRBV12-2 is given as a pseudogene. This CDR3 contains 16 residues. CDR3 in amino acids: CASRLPDSSYNSPLHF. In nucleotides, the CDR3 is TGTGCAAGTCGCCTACCGGACAGCTCCTATAATTCACCCCTCCACTTT.

The CDR3 nucleotides are TGTGCCAGCAGCGTAGCTCCTAGCATCGTCTACGAGCAGTACTTC. Translating gives CASSVAPSIVYEQYF. The chain is built from TRBV9 and TRBJ2-7, with D maybe TRBD2 (5 bases). The CDR3 covers 15 residues. Germline V gives CDR1 SGDLS, CDR2 YYNGEE. The V end lost 0 bases, the J end lost 3 bases, and 13 bases lay between the germline ends.

This rearrangement joins TRBV13 to TRBJ1-1; TRBD1 is a possible D gene (6 bases). V was trimmed by 1 base and J by 5 bases, leaving 23 bases between them. Germline V gene data show CDR1 as PRHDT and CDR2 as FYEKMQ (reference sequence). This CDR3 comprises 18 residues. CDR3 region: CASSLEGSNREGWTEAFF. CDR3 nucleotides: TGTGCCAGCAGCTTAGAGGGTTCAAACAGGGAGGGGTGGACTGAAGCTTTCTTT.

This chain joins TRBV6-5 and TRBJ1-2; 7 nucleotides line up with TRBD1. V lost 0 bases and J lost 3; bases outside the gene matches: 4. This CDR3 contains 15 residues. The germline V gene encodes CDR1 MNHEY and CDR2 SVGAGI. Written as DNA, the CDR3 is TGTGCCAGCAGTTACTCGAGACAGGGCGACTATGGCTACACCTTC. Protein sequence: CASSYSRQGDYGYTF.

This chain joins TRBV5-1 and TRBJ2-5; perhaps TRBD2 as D (7 bases). Trimming cost V 5 bases and J 2 bases, with 16 bases left between them. This CDR3 contains 15 residues. CDR1 is SGHRS, CDR2 YFSETQ, per germline. The DNA for the CDR3 is TGCGCCAGCAGAAGGGGGGGCGGGACTCAAGAGACCCAGTACTTC. Its protein is CASRRGGGTQETQYF.